This TCR beta chain was obtained from a study of cytomegalovirus exposure and HLA in healthy donors. This CDR3 spans 17 amino acids. From germline, CDR1 is SGDLS and CDR2 YYNGEE. Trimming took 3 bases from V and 1 from J; bases not matched to a gene: 3. Profiled with immunoSEQ multiplex PCR; TCRdb holds only in-frame clones, not every one. Of 65,000 to 85,000 clones in the sample, 95% were seen once. Sequenced material: PBMCs. The source is a young woman in good health and CMV-seronegative. The V gene is TRBV9, the J gene TRBJ2-2, with TRBD2 identical over 13 bases. The CDR3 loop reads CASSARTSGRNTGELFF. CDR3 coding DNA: TGTGCCAGCAGCGCCCGGACTAGCGGGAGGAACACCGGGGAGCTGTTTTTT.